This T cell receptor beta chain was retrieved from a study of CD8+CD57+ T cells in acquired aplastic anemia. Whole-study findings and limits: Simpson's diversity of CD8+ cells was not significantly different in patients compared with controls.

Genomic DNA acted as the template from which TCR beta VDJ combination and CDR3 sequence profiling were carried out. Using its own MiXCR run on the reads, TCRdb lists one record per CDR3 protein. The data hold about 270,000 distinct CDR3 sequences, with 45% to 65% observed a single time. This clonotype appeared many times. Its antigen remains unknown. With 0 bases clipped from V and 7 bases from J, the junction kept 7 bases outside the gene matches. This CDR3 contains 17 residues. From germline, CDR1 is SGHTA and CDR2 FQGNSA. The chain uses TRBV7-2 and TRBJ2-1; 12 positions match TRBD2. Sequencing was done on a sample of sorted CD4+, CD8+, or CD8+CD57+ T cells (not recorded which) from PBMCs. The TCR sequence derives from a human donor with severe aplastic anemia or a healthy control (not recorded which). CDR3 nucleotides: TGTGCCAGCAGCTTAGCCTTACTAGCGGGGGGCCAGAATGAGCAGTTCTTC. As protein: CASSLALLAGGQNEQFF.